This is a list of T cell receptor beta chains from one sample in a study of Ad26.COV2.S vaccination and SARS-CoV-2 variants. TCRdb's table, derived via immunoSEQ multiplex PCR, lists solely in-frame clones and lacks some. The repertoire holds around 340,000 clones, with around 88% as singletons. The material was peripheral blood, obtained in a trial of Ad26.COV2.S vaccine versus placebo. Receptors originate from a person aged 18-65 years who received the Ad26.COV2.S COVID-19 vaccine or a placebo. CDR3s include the opening cysteine and the closing phenylalanine or tryptophan. The D gene is left open where the match is weak. The size of a clone is reported for some rows only, either as once, few or many, or as a class for expanded clones.

d_call j_call cdr3_length clone_size v_call cdr3_aa cdr3_nt
NA TRBJ1-2 13 NA TRBV5-6 CASSSTSNYGYTF TGTGCCAGCAGCTCTACATCTAACTATGGCTACACCTTC
NA TRBJ1-1 13 NA TRBV12-3/TRBV12-4 CASSSQGRTEAFF TGTGCCAGCAGCTCCCAGGGTCGGACTGAAGCTTTCTTT
NA TRBJ1-1 17 NA TRBV28 CASSLVGALGMNTEAFF TGTGCCAGCAGTTTAGTCGGAGCTCTGGGAATGAACACTGAAGCTTTCTTT
NA TRBJ2-1 14 NA TRBV7-2 CASRFTSESNEQFF TGTGCCAGCAGGTTTACCTCAGAAAGCAATGAGCAGTTCTTC
NA TRBJ2-1 15 NA TRBV12-5 CASGLGTLSYNEQFF TGTGCTAGTGGTTTGGGGACATTATCCTACAATGAGCAGTTCTTC
NA TRBJ1-1 11 NA TRBV12-3/TRBV12-4 CASSWGREAFF TGTGCCAGCAGTTGGGGCAGAGAAGCTTTCTTT
NA TRBJ2-1 13 NA TRBV2 CASQSQGYNEQFF TGTGCCAGTCAATCCCAGGGCTACAATGAGCAGTTCTTC
NA TRBJ1-6 15 NA TRBV5-5 CASRWSGAVNSPLHF TGTGCCAGCAGATGGTCCGGGGCTGTAAATTCACCCCTCCACTTT
NA TRBJ1-1 14 NA TRBV18 CASSIRGWDTEAFF TGTGCCAGCTCTATCCGGGGTTGGGACACTGAAGCTTTCTTT
NA TRBJ2-7 16 NA TRBV28 CASSGPSRGSWDEQYF TGTGCCAGCAGTGGCCCGAGTAGGGGGAGTTGGGACGAGCAGTACTTC
NA TRBJ1-2 13 NA TRBV2 CASSRDLNYGYTF TGTGCCAGCAGTCGGGACCTTAACTATGGCTACACCTTC
NA TRBJ1-3 15 NA TRBV6-5 CASSYSGISGNTIYF TGTGCCAGCAGTTACTCGGGTATATCTGGAAACACCATATATTTT
NA TRBJ1-6 14 NA TRBV7-9 CASSYGSENSPLHF TGTGCCAGCAGCTATGGGTCAGAAAATTCACCCCTCCACTTT
NA TRBJ2-1 14 NA TRBV24-1 CATSGGLHYNEQFF TGTGCCACCAGTGGAGGACTACACTACAATGAGCAGTTCTTC
NA TRBJ1-5 13 NA TRBV19 CASSITGNQPQHF TGTGCCAGTAGTATCACGGGGAATCAGCCCCAGCATTTT
TRBD1 TRBJ1-4 16 NA TRBV7-9 CASSSGQGGGYEKLFF TGTGCCAGCAGCTCCGGCCAGGGGGGCGGATATGAAAAACTGTTTTTT
TRBD2 TRBJ2-3 20 NA TRBV15 CATSRAGGLAGSSSFGTQYF TGTGCCACCAGCAGGGCCGGGGGACTAGCGGGATCTTCCTCCTTCGGCACGCAGTATTTT
TRBD1 TRBJ2-2 16 NA TRBV15 CATSKGTGVNTGELFF TGTGCCACCAGCAAAGGGACAGGCGTGAACACCGGGGAGCTGTTTTTT
TRBD2 TRBJ2-1 19 NA TRBV3-1/TRBV3-2 CASSLTRLAGVSSYNEQFF TGTGCCAGCAGCCTGACGAGACTAGCGGGAGTGAGCTCCTACAATGAGCAGTTCTTC
NA TRBJ1-1 11 NA TRBV19 CASSRRDSAFF TGTGCCAGTAGCCGACGGGACTCAGCTTTCTTT
NA TRBJ2-1 15 NA TRBV29-1 CSVEDWQGGDNEQFF TGCAGCGTTGAAGATTGGCAGGGCGGGGACAATGAGCAGTTCTTC
TRBD2 TRBJ2-5 20 NA TRBV3-1/TRBV3-2 CASSQAGLAEFILFQETQYF TGTGCCAGCAGCCAAGCCGGACTAGCGGAGTTTATTTTATTCCAAGAGACCCAGTACTTC
NA TRBJ1-2 16 few TRBV28 CASSLRLRRGPYGYTF TGTGCCAGCAGTTTACGACTCCGTCGGGGGCCCTATGGCTACACCTTC
TRBD1 TRBJ1-3 13 NA TRBV12-3/TRBV12-4 CASSRTGGNTIYF TGTGCCAGCAGCCGGACAGGGGGCAACACCATATATTTT
TRBD1 TRBJ2-1 16 NA TRBV4-1 CASSHLGQGDGNEQFF TGCGCCAGCAGCCATCTGGGACAGGGTGATGGCAATGAGCAGTTCTTC
TRBD1 TRBJ1-4 14 NA TRBV19 CASRGTGEREKLFF TGTGCCAGTAGGGGGACAGGGGAGAGGGAAAAACTGTTTTTT
NA TRBJ1-5 15 once TRBV29-1 CSVGGQLGSGEPQHF TGCAGCGTTGGCGGACAGCTGGGGAGTGGTGAGCCCCAGCATTTT
NA TRBJ1-4 12 NA TRBV29-1 CSAIGSNEKLFF TGCAGCGCCATCGGCTCTAATGAAAAACTGTTTTTT
NA TRBJ2-5 14 NA TRBV6-5 CASSWGDLQETQYF TGTGCCAGCAGTTGGGGGGACCTCCAAGAGACCCAGTACTTC
NA TRBJ1-2 12 NA TRBV9 CASSRIADGYTF TGTGCCAGTTCCAGGATCGCCGATGGCTACACCTTC
NA TRBJ2-7 15 NA TRBV28 CASRVNWDASYEQYF TGTGCCAGCAGGGTGAATTGGGACGCCTCCTACGAGCAGTACTTC
TRBD1 TRBJ2-1 14 NA TRBV5-1 CASSTGQGWDEQFF TGCGCCAGCAGCACCGGACAGGGGTGGGATGAGCAGTTCTTC
NA TRBJ1-6 14 NA TRBV3-1/TRBV3-2 CASSQGQGGSPLHF TGTGCCAGCAGCCAAGGCCAGGGCGGTTCACCCCTCCACTTT
NA TRBJ1-4 12 NA TRBV2 CASSERVEKLFF TGTGCCAGCAGTGAAAGGGTTGAAAAACTGTTTTTT
TRBD1 TRBJ1-6 15 once TRBV6-5 CASSYSGTVNSPLHF TGTGCCAGCAGTTACTCCGGGACAGTAAATTCACCCCTCCACTTT
NA TRBJ2-7 14 NA TRBV6-1 CASSEALQEYEQYF TGTGCCAGCAGTGAAGCGCTTCAGGAGTACGAGCAGTACTTC
NA TRBJ1-2 13 NA TRBV5-4 CASSFGAEYGYTF TGTGCCAGCAGCTTCGGGGCAGAATATGGCTACACCTTC
NA TRBJ1-4 13 NA TRBV28 CASSLLNNEKLFF TGTGCCAGCAGTTTACTGAATAATGAAAAACTGTTTTTT
NA TRBJ2-2 17 NA TRBV18 CASSPRQNYRNTGELFF TGTGCCAGCTCACCAAGGCAGAATTATAGGAACACCGGGGAGCTGTTTTTT
NA TRBJ2-7 14 NA TRBV7-2 CASSLERVSYEQYF TGTGCCAGCAGCTTAGAACGGGTCTCCTACGAGCAGTACTTC
TRBD1 TRBJ1-5 14 NA TRBV18 CASSPGTGEQPQHF TGTGCCAGCTCACCAGGGACAGGGGAACAGCCCCAGCATTTT
NA TRBJ2-7 12 NA TRBV10-2 CASRPGRYEQYF TGCGCCAGCAGACCGGGACGGTACGAGCAGTACTTC
TRBD1 TRBJ2-3 15 NA TRBV19 CASSPAQGATDTQYF TGTGCCAGTAGTCCGGCCCAGGGGGCAACAGATACGCAGTATTTT
NA TRBJ2-1 13 NA TRBV9 CASSLTEGNEQFF TGTGCCAGCAGCCTGACCGAGGGCAATGAGCAGTTCTTC
NA TRBJ2-6 16 NA TRBV5-1 CASSLVELSGANVLTF TGCGCCAGCAGCTTGGTGGAGCTCTCTGGGGCCAACGTCCTGACTTTC
TRBD2 TRBJ2-7 13 NA TRBV30 CAWSTSGLSEQYF TGTGCCTGGTCGACTAGCGGGCTCTCCGAGCAGTACTTC
NA TRBJ2-2 15 NA TRBV19 CASSRGATNTGELFF TGTGCCAGTAGTAGGGGCGCCACGAACACCGGGGAGCTGTTTTTT
NA TRBJ1-5 17 once TRBV10-2 CASSEVRGPNSNQPQHF TGCGCCAGCAGTGAAGTTCGGGGGCCCAATAGCAATCAGCCCCAGCATTTT
NA TRBJ2-5 16 NA TRBV5-1 CASSKDGTARAETQYF TGCGCCAGCAGCAAGGATGGGACCGCCCGGGCGGAGACCCAGTACTTC
TRBD1 TRBJ1-2 18 few TRBV19 CASSPLNPGQGSLWGYTF TGTGCCAGTAGTCCCCTCAACCCCGGACAGGGCTCTCTGTGGGGCTACACCTTC
TRBD1 TRBJ1-1 14 NA TRBV18 CASSPTTGGTEAFF TGTGCCAGCTCACCTACTACAGGGGGCACTGAAGCTTTCTTT
NA TRBJ1-5 15 NA TRBV5-5 CASSLDDYSNQPQHF TGTGCCAGCAGCTTGGATGACTATAGCAATCAGCCCCAGCATTTT
NA TRBJ2-3 14 NA TRBV6-5 CASRPSEQRNTQYF TGTGCCAGCCGACCGTCAGAGCAAAGAAATACGCAGTATTTT
NA TRBJ2-2 11 many TRBV27 CASSSSGELFF TGTGCCAGCAGTTCCTCCGGGGAGCTGTTTTTT